A single sample is the source of the 25 T cell receptor beta chains below, sequenced in a study of blood T cell repertoires in COVID-19. Assay: immunoSEQ multiplex PCR; the TCRdb copy retains only in-frame clones and omits some. This table has approximately 89,000 clones, 75% to 90% appearing once. Sequencing was done on a sample of peripheral blood. Receptors originate from a woman older than 75 with acute or convalescent COVID-19.

The V and J genes are TRBV10-3 and TRBJ2-1; TRBD2 matches 12 bases. The germline V gene encodes CDR1 ENHRY and CDR2 SYGVKD. This CDR3 contains 16 residues. V trimming: 3 bases; J trimming: 4 bases; junction bases outside the gene matches: 4. CDR3 amino acids: CAISELAGGLYNEQFF. CDR3 in DNA: TGTGCCATCAGTGAACTAGCGGGGGGACTTTACAATGAGCAGTTCTTC.

This rearrangement joins TRBV6-5 to TRBJ2-3; possible D gene TRBD1, 6 bases. Per the germline V gene, CDR1 is MNHEY and CDR2 is SVGAGI. With 7 bases removed from V and 0 bases from J, the gap between germline ends came to 11 bases. There are 14 residues in the CDR3. In DNA form, the CDR3 reads TGTGCCAGCAACGGACAGAGGAGCACAGATACGCAGTATTTT. Amino acid sequence: CASNGQRSTDTQYF.

The chain links TRBV4-1 to TRBJ1-1; 12 nucleotides match TRBD1. J lost 0 bases, V lost 6 bases, and 8 bases had no gene match. CDR3 length: 17 amino acids. The V gene's germline CDR1 is MGHRA and CDR2 YSYEKL. The CDR3 DNA reads as TGCGCCAGCAGTCCGGGACAGGGGGCTAAAATGAACACTGAAGCTTTCTTT. This gives the protein CASSPGQGAKMNTEAFF.

The DNA of the CDR3 is TGTGCCAGTAGGAGCGGGAGCTCCTACAATGAGCAGTTCTTC. Residues: CASRSGSSYNEQFF. The V and J genes are TRBV19 and TRBJ2-1, with 8 bases identical to TRBD2. The CDR3 has 14 residues. Losses at the gene ends were 6 bases for V and 0 bases for J; bases not matched to a gene: 1. Germline V gene lookup returns CDR1 LNHDA and CDR2 SQIVND (reference sequence).

The V gene is TRBV19, the J gene TRBJ2-4; 7 nucleotides match TRBD1. Trimming took 6 bases from V and 4 from J; bases not matched to a gene: 6. CDR1 and CDR2 from the germline V gene are LNHDA and SQIVND (reference sequence). The CDR3 spans 14 residues. CDR3 sequence (DNA): TGTGCCAGTAGGCCCGGGACAGAGAAAAACATTCAGTACTTC. It encodes CASRPGTEKNIQYF.

V gene TRBV18 combines with J gene TRBJ2-1, with a weak D call TRBD2 (5 bases). The V gene's germline CDR1 is KGHSH and CDR2 LQKENI. This CDR3 region has 15 residues. V shed 0 bases and J shed 4 bases, with 10 bases lying between them. The CDR3, as DNA: TGTGCCAGCTCACCACCACGAGGAGGATACAATGAGCAGTTCTTC. The encoded protein is CASSPPRGGYNEQFF.

This chain joins TRBV2 and TRBJ2-3; 11 nucleotides line up with TRBD2. Germline-derived CDR1 and CDR2 are SNHLY and FYNNEI. This CDR3 contains 16 residues. The V and J ends lost 6 bases and 4 bases, in that order; junction bases with no gene match: 9. The CDR3 coding sequence is TGTGCCAGCAGCGTCCTTAGCGGGGGGGGCGCAGATACGCAGTATTTT. Protein sequence: CASSVLSGGGADTQYF.

CDR3 residues: CASSFHSGGPEETQYF. The CDR3 DNA follows: TGTGCCAGCAGCTTTCATTCGGGGGGGCCTGAGGAGACCCAGTACTTC. The rearrangement uses TRBV7-2 and TRBJ2-5; 8 bases match TRBD2. V gave up 3 bases and J gave up 5 bases; unmatched junction bases: 11. The CDR3 sequence is 16 residues long. The germline gives CDR1 SGHTA, CDR2 FQGNSA. Based on the CDR3 plus reference TRBV7-2 and TRBJ2-5, the full variable domain is GAGVSQSPSNKVTEKGKDVELRCDPISGHTALYWYRQSLGQGLEFLIYFQGNSAPDKSGLPSDRFSAERTGGSVSTLTIQRTQQEDSAVYLCASSFHSGGPEETQYFGPGTRLLVL.

The gene calls are TRBV6-5 and TRBJ2-1, with 11 bases matching TRBD2. CDR3 length: 15 amino acids. In germline, CDR1 is MNHEY, CDR2 SVGAGI. Trimming cost V 8 bases and J 7 bases; bases outside gene matches: 10. The CDR3 protein is CASLPSSSGRNEQFF. CDR3 sequence (DNA): TGTGCCAGCCTACCGAGCTCTAGCGGGAGGAATGAGCAGTTCTTC.

The J gene is TRBJ2-1, the V gene TRBV13, with D maybe TRBD2 (6 bases). Germline V CDR1 and CDR2: PRHDT, FYEKMQ (reference sequence). This CDR3 has 14 residues. Trimming stripped 1 base from V and 9 bases from J, with 13 bases between. DNA for the CDR3: TGTGCCAGCAGCTTAGCGGGGGTCGGGCTTGAGCAGTTCTTC. Residues: CASSLAGVGLEQFF.

This sequence joins TRBV6-5 and TRBJ1-6; 7 bases are a match to TRBD1. The CDR3 covers 15 residues. The germline V gene encodes CDR1 MNHEY and CDR2 SVGAGI. The ends lost 2 bases at V and 6 bases at J; junction bases unmatched: 4. DNA of the CDR3: TGTGCCAGCAGTTACGACGGGACAGCTAATTCACCCCTCCACTTT. Amino acid sequence: CASSYDGTANSPLHF.

The chain recombines TRBV5-6 with TRBJ2-7; 9 nucleotides line up with TRBD2. CDR3 length: 14 amino acids. V was pared by 0 bases and J by 9 bases, with 7 bases of the junction left unmatched. Germline values: CDR1 SGHDT, CDR2 YYEEEE. The DNA for the CDR3 is TGTGCCAGCAGCTTGGGCGTAGCGGGAGAAGTGCAGTACTTC. Protein product: CASSLGVAGEVQYF.

This clone was observed a few times. The chain is built from TRBV10-3 and TRBJ2-3, with a possible D match to TRBD2 (5 bases). Per the germline V gene, CDR1 is ENHRY and CDR2 is SYGVKD. Trimming stripped 0 bases from V and 4 bases from J, with 11 bases between. The CDR3 has 15 amino acids. CDR3 sequence: CAISESEVLADTQYF. The DNA for the CDR3 is TGTGCCATCAGTGAGTCGGAGGTATTAGCAGATACGCAGTATTTT.

The chain uses TRBV11-3 and TRBJ2-2; 8 positions match TRBD1. There are 18 residues in the CDR3. Germline trimming cut 4 bases from V and 1 base from J; bases unmatched to any gene: 11. Looked up from germline, CDR1 is SGHNT and CDR2 is YENEEA. The CDR3 protein is CASSSTPMDRVNTGELFF. Here the CDR3 DNA reads TGTGCCAGCAGCTCGACCCCCATGGACAGGGTGAACACCGGGGAGCTGTTTTTT.

The chain has TRBV7-9 and TRBJ2-1; 8 nucleotides match TRBD2. Losses at the gene ends were 4 bases for V and 3 bases for J; bases not matched to a gene: 5. The CDR3 contains 15 residues. Germline V gene lookup returns CDR1 SEHNR and CDR2 FQNEAQ (reference sequence). CDR3 coding DNA: TGTGCCAGCAGCTCAGGACTAGCATACTACAATGAGCAGTTCTTC. Protein sequence: CASSSGLAYYNEQFF.

The gene calls are TRBV5-1 and TRBJ1-4; 7 positions agree with TRBD1. With V trimmed by 2 bases and J by 8 bases, 6 bases remained unmatched. The CDR3 length is 14 residues. Germline V CDR1 and CDR2: SGHRS, YFSETQ. The CDR3 protein is CASSLGQEGEKLFF. CDR3 coding DNA: TGCGCCAGCAGCTTAGGACAGGAGGGCGAAAAACTGTTTTTT.

This clone was counted a few times. The chain carries TRBV7-7 and TRBJ2-2, with 8 bases aligning to TRBD1. Germline-derived CDR1 and CDR2 are SSHAT and FNYEAQ (reference sequence). The CDR3 loop spans 15 amino acids. Losses at the gene ends were 1 base for V and 6 bases for J; bases not matched to a gene: 4. In DNA, the CDR3 is TGTGCCAGCAGCTTAGGCAGGGGGCAGGCCGGGGAGCTGTTTTTT. Amino acid sequence: CASSLGRGQAGELFF. The full variable domain, rest sourced from reference TRBV7-7 and TRBJ2-2, is GAGVSQSPRYKVTKRGQDVTLRCDPISSHATLYWYQQALGQGPEFLTYFNYEAQPDKSGLPSDRFSAERPEGSISTLTIQRTEQRDSAMYRCASSLGRGQAGELFFGEGSRLTVL.

The rearrangement uses TRBV4-2 and TRBJ2-1; 7 nucleotides match TRBD2. With V trimmed by 4 bases and J by 6 bases, 3 bases remained unmatched. The CDR3 sequence is 13 residues long. Germline CDR1 and CDR2: LGHNA and YNFKEQ. The CDR3 DNA sequence: TGTGCCAGCAGCCGGACTAGAACCAATGAGCAGTTCTTC. It encodes CASSRTRTNEQFF.

The chain recombines TRBV6-5 with TRBJ1-2; TRBD1 matches at 8 bases. Losses at the gene ends were 6 bases for V and 3 bases for J; bases not matched to a gene: 3. Germline-derived CDR1 and CDR2 are MNHEY and SVGAGI. This CDR3 spans 13 amino acids. The CDR3 sequence is CASRRQGHYGYTF. The CDR3 nucleotides are TGTGCCAGCAGAAGACAGGGGCACTATGGCTACACCTTC.

This rearrangement joins TRBV14 to TRBJ2-3; TRBD2 matches 7 bases. This CDR3 has 16 amino acids. V was clipped by 3 bases and J by 1 base; unmatched bases: 7. Germline V gene lookup returns CDR1 SGHDN and CDR2 FVKESK. The CDR3 sequence is CASSQILATGTDTQYF. The CDR3 DNA is TGTGCCAGCAGCCAGATACTAGCGACGGGCACAGATACGCAGTATTTT.

V gene TRBV12-3 or TRBV12-4 combines with J gene TRBJ1-1; D remains ambiguous. The CDR3 runs to 13 residues. V was shortened by 4 bases and J by 3 bases, with 9 bases between the two germline ends. CDR3 sequence reads: CASSSQAYTEAFF. The CDR3 bases are TGTGCCAGCAGTTCTCAAGCGTACACTGAAGCTTTCTTT.

The chain has TRBV6-1 and TRBJ1-3; D is perhaps TRBD1 (6 bases). The ends were cut back, 8 bases at V and 3 bases at J, with 14 bases in the middle. The CDR3 contains 14 residues. Germline CDR1 MNHNS, CDR2 SASEGT. CDR3 bases: TGTGCCAGCCGCTTTGGGGGCGGTGGAAACACCATATATTTT. It encodes CASRFGGGGNTIYF.

DNA of the CDR3: TGTGCCAGTAGTTCCCAGGGGAACCAAAATGAGCAGTTCTTC. It specifies CASSSQGNQNEQFF. The chain is built from TRBV19 and TRBJ2-1; perhaps TRBD1 as D (6 bases). Trimming pared 5 bases from V and 7 bases from J, leaving 15 bases between. This CDR3 spans 14 amino acids. Germline values: CDR1 LNHDA, CDR2 SQIVND (reference sequence).

In DNA form, the CDR3 reads TGTGCCAGCAGCTTAGGACAGGGGAATCACAACGAGCAGTACTTC. It yields the protein CASSLGQGNHNEQYF. V is TRBV7-2 and J is TRBJ2-7; 8 bases match TRBD1. There are 15 residues in the CDR3. The V gene's germline CDR1 is SGHTA and CDR2 FQGNSA. J gave up 5 bases and V 1 base, and 7 bases lay outside the gene matches.

This chain connects TRBV27 to TRBJ2-7; 7 bases are shared with TRBD1. CDR1 and CDR2 from the germline V gene are MNHEY and SMNVEV (reference sequence). V dropped 6 bases and J dropped 2; count of bases not matched to a gene: 13. This CDR3 comprises 16 residues. This CDR3 is CASRRGPEGQTYEQYF. The CDR3 DNA follows: TGTGCCAGCAGAAGAGGACCTGAGGGACAGACCTACGAGCAGTACTTC.